A single TCR beta chain is shown here with its context. Its antigen remains unidentified. This record comes from a study of CD8 T cells in ankylosing spondylitis. Study-level findings and limits: The clones that were linked to disease were reported to be significantly enriched in matched synovial fluid samples from ankylosing spondylitis patients. Earlier studies detected some motif variants in reactive arthritis synovial fluid and blood. Clones linked with disease were CD8+ and fairly uncommon in the peripheral blood. Seemingly distinctive of ankylosing spondylitis blood was a TCR beta motif formed by eight highly homologous variants.

In making TCR beta libraries, quantitative 5'-RACE with molecular barcodes was used. TCRdb reanalysed the 5' RACE reads using MiXCR and keeps one entry per CDR3 protein. The sample includes roughly 700,000 distinct CDR3 sequences, roughly 19% of them seen just once. The CDR3 is 14 residues long. Germline V gene data show CDR1 as SGHRS and CDR2 as YFSETQ. Deletions cut 4 bases from V and 2 bases from J, with 13 bases between. The sequencing sample was made of blood, either unsorted or a sorted T cell fraction (not recorded which). The chain employs TRBV5-1 and TRBJ2-7; tentative D call: TRBD2 (5 bases). The TCR sequence derives from a male donor with ankylosing spondylitis. Here the CDR3 reads CASSTGNFPYEQYF. CDR3 coding DNA: TGCGCCAGCAGCACGGGGAATTTTCCCTACGAGCAGTACTTC.